This entry concerns a single TCR beta chain. Its antigen is not known. This sample is part of a study of T cells in tuberculosis. At the level of the study: In South Africa, adults with active tuberculosis were compared with IGRA-negative and latently infected IGRA-positive adolescents.

Study-level points and caveats: Classification accuracy was 87% (AUROC 0.8 to 0.9) with the GMM-specific repertoire. The TCR-beta difference was not significant; alpha differences partly reflected length. Active tuberculosis cases were adults; controls were adolescents.

V gave up 0 bases and J gave up 1 base; unmatched junction bases: 9. The CDR3 contains 18 residues. Germline CDR1 and CDR2: LGHNA and YNFKEQ. Sequencing used immunoSEQ multiplex PCR; TCRdb keeps in-frame clones, though not all of them. The sample includes around 32,000 clones, approximately 94% seen only once; the top ten take 7.5% to 9.5%. The receptor's source is a donor between 10 and 35 years old with latent tuberculosis or without tuberculosis infection. The V gene is TRBV4-2, the J gene TRBJ2-7; 10 bases are shared with TRBD2. The material sequenced was PBMCs. The CDR3 region has the DNA TGTGCCAGCAGCCAAGATTCAGCTACTAGCGGGAAATCCTACGAGCAGTACTTC. This encodes CASSQDSATSGKSYEQYF.